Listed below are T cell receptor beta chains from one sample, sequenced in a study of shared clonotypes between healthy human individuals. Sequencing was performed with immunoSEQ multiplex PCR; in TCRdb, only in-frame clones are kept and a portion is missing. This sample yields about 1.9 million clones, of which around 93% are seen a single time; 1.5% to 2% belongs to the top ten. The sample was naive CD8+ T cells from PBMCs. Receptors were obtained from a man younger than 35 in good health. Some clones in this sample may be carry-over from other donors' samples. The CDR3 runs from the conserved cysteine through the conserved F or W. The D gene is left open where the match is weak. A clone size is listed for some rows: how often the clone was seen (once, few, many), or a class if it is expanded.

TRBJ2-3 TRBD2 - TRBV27 CASSPQQGEREGTDTQYF TGTGCCAGCAGTCCGCAGCAAGGGGAGCGGGAGGGCACAGATACGCAGTATTTT
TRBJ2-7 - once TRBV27 CASSFSAGATGEQYF TGTGCCAGCAGTTTCTCTGCAGGAGCCACCGGCGAGCAGTACTTC
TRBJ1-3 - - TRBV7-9 CASSQGQLNTIYF TGTGCCAGCAGCCAGGGACAACTAAACACCATATATTTT
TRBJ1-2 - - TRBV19 CASSPSLRSSQSYTF TGTGCCAGTAGTCCTTCGCTGCGCTCATCACAAAGCTACACCTTC
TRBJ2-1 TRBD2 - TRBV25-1 CASSLAGAYNEQFF TGTGCCAGCAGTTTAGCGGGGGCCTACAATGAGCAGTTCTTC
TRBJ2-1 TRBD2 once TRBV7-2 CASSLAGTSGNEQFF TGTGCCAGCAGCTTAGCGGGGACTAGCGGCAATGAGCAGTTCTTC
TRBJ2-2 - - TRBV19 CASSRGPGELFF TGTGCCAGTAGCAGGGGCCCCGGGGAGCTGTTTTTT
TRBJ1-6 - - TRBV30 CAWTVDLSYNSPLHF TGTGCCTGGACGGTCGACCTCTCCTATAATTCACCCCTCCACTTT
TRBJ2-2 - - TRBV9 CASSHVRTGELFF TGTGCCAGCAGCCATGTCCGGACCGGGGAGCTGTTTTTT
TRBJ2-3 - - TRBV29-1 CSVDPTRQLTDTQYF TGCAGCGTTGACCCCACGAGGCAGTTAACAGATACGCAGTATTTT